Listed below are T cell receptor beta chains from one sample, sequenced in a study of cytomegalovirus exposure and HLA in healthy donors. The repertoire was sequenced with immunoSEQ multiplex PCR; TCRdb's copy has only in-frame clones and lacks some. The sample lists approximately 100,000 clones; around 70% were seen once. The sequenced sample was PBMCs. These receptor sequences come from a man aged 35-49 years in good health and CMV-seropositive. Each CDR3 is given with its conserved first and last residue. Each record gives: D gene, J gene, clone size, V gene, CDR3 DNA, CDR3 protein. The D gene is left open where the match is weak. Expanded clones are given a class, and other clones once, few, many or no size at all.

d_gene: NA
j_gene: TRBJ2-2
abundance: NA
v_gene: TRBV9
CDR3nt: TGTGCCAGCAGCGTAGGGTGGGGACACAACACCGGGGAGCTGTTTTTT
CDR3aa: CASSVGWGHNTGELFF

d_gene: TRBD1
j_gene: TRBJ1-1
abundance: NA
v_gene: TRBV7-6
CDR3nt: TGTGCCAGCAGCCGGACAGGGGACACTGAAGCTTTCTTT
CDR3aa: CASSRTGDTEAFF

d_gene: TRBD1
j_gene: TRBJ2-5
abundance: NA
v_gene: TRBV7-2
CDR3nt: TGTGCCAGCAGCCCGTGGGGACAGGCTCAAGAGACCCAGTACTTC
CDR3aa: CASSPWGQAQETQYF

d_gene: NA
j_gene: TRBJ2-7
abundance: few
v_gene: TRBV28
CDR3nt: TGTGCCAGCAGTTTGGTCGACAGAACCTACGAGCAGTACTTC
CDR3aa: CASSLVDRTYEQYF

d_gene: NA
j_gene: TRBJ1-2
abundance: NA
v_gene: TRBV12-5
CDR3nt: TGTGCTAGTGGGACAAACGAGATTACTGGCTACACCTTC
CDR3aa: CASGTNEITGYTF

d_gene: NA
j_gene: TRBJ2-7
abundance: NA
v_gene: TRBV29-1
CDR3nt: TGCAGCGTTGGCCCCACCGCGTCCTACGAGCAGTACTTC
CDR3aa: CSVGPTASYEQYF

d_gene: NA
j_gene: TRBJ1-1
abundance: NA
v_gene: TRBV7-9
CDR3nt: TGTGCCAGCAGCGACACCTTGAACACTGAAGCTTTCTTT
CDR3aa: CASSDTLNTEAFF

d_gene: NA
j_gene: TRBJ1-2
abundance: few
v_gene: TRBV25-1
CDR3nt: TGTGCCAGCAGTGAATATGGCGGATACTATGGCTACACCTTC
CDR3aa: CASSEYGGYYGYTF

d_gene: NA
j_gene: TRBJ1-1
abundance: few
v_gene: TRBV6-6
CDR3nt: TGTGCCAGCAGATCCCTTTTGAACACTGAAGCTTTCTTT
CDR3aa: CASRSLLNTEAFF

d_gene: TRBD2
j_gene: TRBJ2-3
abundance: NA
v_gene: TRBV10-3
CDR3nt: TGTGCCATCAGTGACTCTCTAGCGGGAGAGAGGGATACGCAGTATTTT
CDR3aa: CAISDSLAGERDTQYF

d_gene: NA
j_gene: TRBJ1-2
abundance: NA
v_gene: TRBV6-5
CDR3nt: TGTGCCAGCAGTTACTCGGGGGGTATCTATGGCTACACCTTC
CDR3aa: CASSYSGGIYGYTF

d_gene: TRBD2
j_gene: TRBJ2-1
abundance: NA
v_gene: TRBV30
CDR3nt: TGTGCCTGGAAAGCTAGCGGGACTCGGGATGAGCAGTTCTTC
CDR3aa: CAWKASGTRDEQFF

d_gene: NA
j_gene: TRBJ2-3
abundance: NA
v_gene: TRBV6-5
CDR3nt: TGTGCCAGCAGAGTCGGGGGGCAGGGAACAGATACGCAGTATTTT
CDR3aa: CASRVGGQGTDTQYF

d_gene: NA
j_gene: TRBJ2-5
abundance: NA
v_gene: TRBV30
CDR3nt: TGTGCCTGGCTTTGGGGGGATGAGCCGGGGACCCAGTACTTC
CDR3aa: CAWLWGDEPGTQYF

d_gene: NA
j_gene: TRBJ2-3
abundance: NA
v_gene: TRBV6-6
CDR3nt: TGTGCCAGCTCAAAAAGAGGTACGCAGTATTTT
CDR3aa: CASSKRGTQYF

d_gene: NA
j_gene: TRBJ1-3
abundance: NA
v_gene: TRBV4-3
CDR3nt: TGCGCCAGCAGCCAAGCTTCGGGGGGCTATGGAAACACCATATATTTT
CDR3aa: CASSQASGGYGNTIYF

d_gene: NA
j_gene: TRBJ2-5
abundance: few
v_gene: TRBV5-1
CDR3nt: TGCGCCAGCAGCGACTATCCGGCGGGCCAAGAGACCCAGTACTTC
CDR3aa: CASSDYPAGQETQYF

d_gene: NA
j_gene: TRBJ2-3
abundance: few
v_gene: TRBV29-1
CDR3nt: TGCAGCGTTGAAGATCTTAACGACAGCTTTTGGGGAGATACGCAGTATTTT
CDR3aa: CSVEDLNDSFWGDTQYF

d_gene: NA
j_gene: TRBJ1-2
abundance: NA
v_gene: TRBV11-2
CDR3nt: TGTGCCAGCAGCCCCGACAGCGACTATGGCTACACCTTC
CDR3aa: CASSPDSDYGYTF

d_gene: NA
j_gene: TRBJ2-7
abundance: NA
v_gene: TRBV6-1
CDR3nt: TGTGCCAGCAGTGAAGGGCCGACCTACGAGCAGTACTTC
CDR3aa: CASSEGPTYEQYF

d_gene: TRBD2
j_gene: TRBJ2-1
abundance: NA
v_gene: TRBV7-2
CDR3nt: TGTGCCAGCAGCTCGGGACTAGCGGGAGGAAACTACAATGAGCAGTTCTTC
CDR3aa: CASSSGLAGGNYNEQFF

d_gene: NA
j_gene: TRBJ2-3
abundance: NA
v_gene: TRBV6-1
CDR3nt: TGTGCCGGAGCCTCATTCACAGATACGCAGTATTTT
CDR3aa: CAGASFTDTQYF

d_gene: NA
j_gene: TRBJ2-5
abundance: NA
v_gene: TRBV5-6
CDR3nt: TGTGCCAGCAGCTGGGACTTGGTACAAGAGACCCAGTACTTC
CDR3aa: CASSWDLVQETQYF

d_gene: NA
j_gene: TRBJ1-1
abundance: NA
v_gene: TRBV2
CDR3nt: TGTGCCAGCAGTGCCCCGGGAGTGAACACTGAAGCTTTCTTT
CDR3aa: CASSAPGVNTEAFF

d_gene: NA
j_gene: TRBJ2-1
abundance: few
v_gene: TRBV7-6
CDR3nt: TGTGCCAGCAGCCCCTCGTATGAGCAGTTCTTC
CDR3aa: CASSPSYEQFF

d_gene: TRBD1
j_gene: TRBJ1-2
abundance: NA
v_gene: TRBV5-4
CDR3nt: TGTGCCAGCAGCTCGGACAGGGGCCTCTATGGCTACACCTTC
CDR3aa: CASSSDRGLYGYTF

d_gene: NA
j_gene: TRBJ2-7
abundance: once
v_gene: TRBV5-6
CDR3nt: TGTGCCAGCAGCTTGGCATTTCAATACGAGCAGTACTTC
CDR3aa: CASSLAFQYEQYF

d_gene: TRBD2
j_gene: TRBJ2-1
abundance: NA
v_gene: TRBV9
CDR3nt: TGTGCCAGCAGCGTTGACAGCGGGAGCAATGAGCAGTTCTTC
CDR3aa: CASSVDSGSNEQFF

d_gene: NA
j_gene: TRBJ2-1
abundance: NA
v_gene: TRBV5-4
CDR3nt: TGTGCCAGCACCTTGGACCCGCACCAGTACAATGAGCAGTTCTTC
CDR3aa: CASTLDPHQYNEQFF

d_gene: NA
j_gene: TRBJ2-3
abundance: few
v_gene: TRBV6-6
CDR3nt: TGTGCCAGCAGTTATGCACAGCCGGGCACAGATACGCAGTATTTT
CDR3aa: CASSYAQPGTDTQYF

d_gene: NA
j_gene: TRBJ1-2
abundance: once
v_gene: TRBV19
CDR3nt: TGTGCCAGTAGTCCTAGGATTTCTAACTATGGCTACACCTTC
CDR3aa: CASSPRISNYGYTF

d_gene: NA
j_gene: TRBJ2-5
abundance: NA
v_gene: TRBV7-8
CDR3nt: TGTGCCAGCAGCTCAAAAATCGATCGCGATCCGGAGACCCAGTACTTC
CDR3aa: CASSSKIDRDPETQYF

d_gene: TRBD2
j_gene: TRBJ2-3
abundance: NA
v_gene: TRBV30
CDR3nt: TGTGCCTGGAGTGTGGGGACTAGCGGCACAGATACGCAGTATTTT
CDR3aa: CAWSVGTSGTDTQYF

d_gene: TRBD1
j_gene: TRBJ2-5
abundance: NA
v_gene: TRBV5-1
CDR3nt: TGCGCCAGCAGCTCGGACAGGGGGCAGGAGACCCAGTACTTC
CDR3aa: CASSSDRGQETQYF

d_gene: TRBD2
j_gene: TRBJ2-3
abundance: NA
v_gene: TRBV5-4
CDR3nt: TGTGCCAGCAGCTTGGCCGCTAGCGGGGGGCCAGATACGCAGTATTTT
CDR3aa: CASSLAASGGPDTQYF

d_gene: TRBD1
j_gene: TRBJ2-7
abundance: few
v_gene: TRBV5-1
CDR3nt: TGCGCCAGCAGCTTGTCGACAGGGTTCGAGCAGTACTTC
CDR3aa: CASSLSTGFEQYF

d_gene: TRBD1
j_gene: TRBJ2-7
abundance: NA
v_gene: TRBV7-8
CDR3nt: TGTGCCAGCAGCTTGCCATCCGGGACAGGGTCCCCCGAGCAGTACTTC
CDR3aa: CASSLPSGTGSPEQYF

d_gene: TRBD2
j_gene: TRBJ2-1
abundance: NA
v_gene: TRBV11-1
CDR3nt: TGTGCCAGCAGCTTTGGCGCGGGAGGGCCCGGAAATGAGCAGTTCTTC
CDR3aa: CASSFGAGGPGNEQFF

d_gene: NA
j_gene: TRBJ2-5
abundance: few
v_gene: TRBV4-2
CDR3nt: TGTGCCAGCAGCCAAGAGGTCAGGGAGACCCAGTACTTC
CDR3aa: CASSQEVRETQYF

d_gene: NA
j_gene: TRBJ1-5
abundance: NA
v_gene: TRBV30
CDR3nt: TGTGCCTGGAGTGTGGGCGGACTCAATCAGCCCCAGCATTTT
CDR3aa: CAWSVGGLNQPQHF

d_gene: TRBD1
j_gene: TRBJ1-4
abundance: NA
v_gene: TRBV6-5
CDR3nt: TGTGCCAGCCGCTTGGGACAGTTGAATGAAAAACTGTTTTTT
CDR3aa: CASRLGQLNEKLFF

d_gene: TRBD1
j_gene: TRBJ2-7
abundance: NA
v_gene: TRBV27
CDR3nt: TGTGCCAGCAGTCCCTTGGACAGGGGCTACGAGCAGTACTTC
CDR3aa: CASSPLDRGYEQYF

d_gene: TRBD1
j_gene: TRBJ1-2
abundance: NA
v_gene: TRBV29-1
CDR3nt: TGCAGCGTCCTGCCGGGGACAGGGGACTATGGCTACACCTTC
CDR3aa: CSVLPGTGDYGYTF

d_gene: TRBD2
j_gene: TRBJ2-1
abundance: NA
v_gene: TRBV15
CDR3nt: TGTGCCACCAGCACAACTAGCGGGAGGGGGAATGAGCAGTTCTTC
CDR3aa: CATSTTSGRGNEQFF